This TCR beta chain was recovered during a study of memory CD4+ T cells and cytomegalovirus serostatus. Study information: Healthy Belgian adult donors included about nine CMV-positive and some 24 CMV-negative people.

TCRdb's copy holds only in-frame clones and misses some; the assay was immunoSEQ multiplex PCR. The sample holds more than 45,000 clones, about three quarters seen once. Germline assignment: CDR1 LGHNT and CDR2 FRNRAP. This CDR3 has 14 residues. With 6 bases clipped from V and 2 bases from J, the junction kept 7 bases outside the gene matches. The sort gate was single viable CD3+CD4+CD8-CD45RO+ cells for memory CD4+ T cells. Total CD4+ T cells were enriched by CD4 positive selection. The chain recombines TRBV12-5 with TRBJ2-7, with 7 bases aligning to TRBD1. Sequenced input: memory CD4+ T cells from blood. This sequence originates from an adult in good health and CMV-seronegative. The DNA of the CDR3 is TGTGCTAGTGGCCCGGGACAGCAAACCTACGAGCAGTACTTC. Protein: CASGPGQQTYEQYF.